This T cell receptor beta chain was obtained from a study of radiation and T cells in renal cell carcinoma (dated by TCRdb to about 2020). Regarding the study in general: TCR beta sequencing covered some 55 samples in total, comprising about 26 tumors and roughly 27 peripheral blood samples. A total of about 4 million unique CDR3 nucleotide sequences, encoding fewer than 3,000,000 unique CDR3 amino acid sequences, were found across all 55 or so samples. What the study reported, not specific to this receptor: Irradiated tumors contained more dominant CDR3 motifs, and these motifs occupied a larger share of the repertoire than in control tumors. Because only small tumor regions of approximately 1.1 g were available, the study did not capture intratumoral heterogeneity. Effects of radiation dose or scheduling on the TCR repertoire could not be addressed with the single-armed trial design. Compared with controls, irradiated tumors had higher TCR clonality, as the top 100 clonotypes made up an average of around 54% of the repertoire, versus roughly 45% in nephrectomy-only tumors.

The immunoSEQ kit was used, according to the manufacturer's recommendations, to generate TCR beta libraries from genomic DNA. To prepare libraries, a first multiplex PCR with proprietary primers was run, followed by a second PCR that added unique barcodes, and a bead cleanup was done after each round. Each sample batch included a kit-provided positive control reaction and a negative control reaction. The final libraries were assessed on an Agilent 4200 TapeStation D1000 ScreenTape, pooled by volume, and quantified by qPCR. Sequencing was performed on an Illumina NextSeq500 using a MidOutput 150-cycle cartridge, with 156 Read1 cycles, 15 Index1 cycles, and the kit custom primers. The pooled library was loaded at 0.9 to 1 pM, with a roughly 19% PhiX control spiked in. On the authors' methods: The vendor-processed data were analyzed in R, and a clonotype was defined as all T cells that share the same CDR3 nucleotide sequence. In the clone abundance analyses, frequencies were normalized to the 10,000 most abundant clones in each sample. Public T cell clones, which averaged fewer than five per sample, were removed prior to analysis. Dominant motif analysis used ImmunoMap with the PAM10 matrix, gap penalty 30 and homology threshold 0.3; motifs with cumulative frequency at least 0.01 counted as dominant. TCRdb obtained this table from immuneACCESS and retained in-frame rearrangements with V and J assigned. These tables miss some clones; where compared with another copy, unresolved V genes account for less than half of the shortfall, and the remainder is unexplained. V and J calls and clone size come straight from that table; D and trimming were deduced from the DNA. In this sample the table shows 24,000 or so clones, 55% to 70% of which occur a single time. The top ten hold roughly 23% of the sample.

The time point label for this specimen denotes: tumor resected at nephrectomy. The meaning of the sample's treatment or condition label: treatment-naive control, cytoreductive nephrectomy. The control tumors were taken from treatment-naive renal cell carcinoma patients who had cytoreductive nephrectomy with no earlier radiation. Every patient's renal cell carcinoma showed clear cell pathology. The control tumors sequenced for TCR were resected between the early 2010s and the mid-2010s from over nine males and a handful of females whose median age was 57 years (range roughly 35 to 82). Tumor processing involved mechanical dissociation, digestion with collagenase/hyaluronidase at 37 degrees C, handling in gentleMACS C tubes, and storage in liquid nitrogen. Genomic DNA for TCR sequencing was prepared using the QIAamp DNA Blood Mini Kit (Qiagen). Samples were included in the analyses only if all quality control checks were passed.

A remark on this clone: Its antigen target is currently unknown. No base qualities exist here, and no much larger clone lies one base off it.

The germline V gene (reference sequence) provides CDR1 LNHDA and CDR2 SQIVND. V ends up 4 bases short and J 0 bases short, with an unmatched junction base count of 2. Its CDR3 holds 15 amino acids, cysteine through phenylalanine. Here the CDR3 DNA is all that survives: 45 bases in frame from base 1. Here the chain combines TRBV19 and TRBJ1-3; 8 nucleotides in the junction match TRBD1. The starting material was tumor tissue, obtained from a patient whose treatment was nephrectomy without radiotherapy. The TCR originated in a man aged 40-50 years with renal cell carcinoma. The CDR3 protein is CASSKGQDSGNTIYF. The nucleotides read TGTGCCAGTAGTAAGGGACAGGACTCTGGAAACACCATATATTTT.